Each of the 25 T cell receptor beta chains below was sequenced from the same sample in a study of breast tumors, draining lymph nodes, adjacent tissues. Each CDR3 protein gets one entry after TCRdb re-called the multiplex PCR reads with MiXCR. The sample lists about 46,000 distinct CDR3 sequences, 23% seen once, with roughly 8% in the top ten. Sequenced: breast tumor tissue. All receptors come from a female donor with breast cancer. Some clones in this sample may be carry-over from other donors' samples.

This clonotype was seen at least ten times. This rearrangement joins TRBV6-1 to TRBJ1-3; D may be TRBD1 (5 bases). Germline V CDR1 and CDR2: MNHNS, SASEGT. V gave up 5 bases and J gave up 0 bases, with 14 bases separating them. The CDR3 runs to 16 residues. In DNA form, the CDR3 reads TGTGCCAGCAGTCGTAGAGGACAAGTCTCTGGAAACACCATATATTTT. Residues: CASSRRGQVSGNTIYF.

This clonotype was found a few times. The genes are TRBV27 and TRBJ2-5; D gene ambiguous. Trimming removed 3 bases from V and 2 bases from J, with 22 bases in between. The CDR3 is made up of 18 amino acids. The germline CDR1 and CDR2 sequences are MNHEY and SMNVEV (reference sequence). CDR3 DNA sequence: TGTGCCAGCAGTTTTTACCCCCCAGCCCTGACAAGTCAAGAGACCCAGTACTTC. Its translation: CASSFYPPALTSQETQYF.

This clonotype has just a few counts. The chain employs TRBV15 and TRBJ2-1; 9 bases agree with TRBD2. The V segment lost 5 bases and the J segment 1 base; nucleotides outside the gene matches: 15. The CDR3 is 19 residues long. Germline values: CDR1 LNHNV, CDR2 YYDKDF (reference sequence). The CDR3 spells CATSGRRGVAGGSYNEQFF. The CDR3 nucleotides are TGTGCCACCAGCGGGCGAAGAGGGGTTGCGGGAGGGTCCTACAATGAGCAGTTCTTC.

The V and J genes are TRBV5-1 and TRBJ2-2; a weak D match, TRBD2 (6 bases). CDR3 size: 12 residues. V was shortened by 6 bases and J by 4 bases, with 7 bases between the two germline ends. The V gene's germline CDR1 is SGHRS and CDR2 YFSETQ. Written as DNA, the CDR3 is TGCGCCAGCACCGGGGGCACCGGGGAGCTGTTTTTT. Amino acid sequence: CASTGGTGELFF.

This clonotype appeared many times. The chain uses TRBV20-1 and TRBJ1-2; D call uncertain. V was cut by 1 base and J by 8 bases, with 11 bases left in between. The CDR3 contains 12 residues. Germline loops: CDR1 DFQATT, CDR2 SNEGSKA (reference sequence). The CDR3, as DNA: TGCAGTGCTAGAGGAGGGATGATCGGCTACACCTTC. This gives the protein CSARGGMIGYTF.

On this clonotype itself: A read error may account for a junction end that differs from germline. CDR3 sequence reads: CASSLAQVGNYDYTF. CDR3 nucleotides: TGTGCCAGCAGCTTAGCGCAGGTCGGCAACTATGACTACACCTTC. The V gene is TRBV7-9, the J gene TRBJ1-2; D not resolved. The V gene's germline CDR1 is SEHNR and CDR2 FQNEAQ (reference sequence). This CDR3 is built from 15 residues.

There are many counts of this clonotype. V and J are TRBV5-1 and TRBJ2-3; TRBD2 matches at 10 bases. The CDR3 length is 16 residues. CDR1 and CDR2 (germline): SGHRS, YFSETQ. Germline trimming cut 7 bases from V and 0 bases from J; bases unmatched to any gene: 8. As DNA, the CDR3 is TGCGCCAGCCATGTAACTAGCGGGGACAGCACAGATACGCAGTATTTT. This translates into CASHVTSGDSTDTQYF.

This clonotype has more than one count but fewer than ten. The chain has TRBV20-1 and TRBJ2-5; possibly TRBD2 for D (7 bases). Germline-derived CDR1 and CDR2 are DFQATT and SNEGSKA (reference sequence). The CDR3 is 13 amino acids. Trimming removed 3 bases from V and 5 bases from J, with 13 bases in between. DNA for the CDR3: TGCAGTGCTAGGTGGGGGGGCCGGGAGACCCAGTACTTC. This encodes CSARWGGRETQYF.

In its sample, this clonotype was seen many times. V usage is TRBV5-4 and J usage is TRBJ2-7; D is uncertain. This CDR3 is built from 14 residues. Trimming cost V 0 bases and J 6 bases, with 13 bases left between them. Germline loops: CDR1 SGHNT, CDR2 YYREEE (reference sequence). The CDR3 sequence: CASSLVVGSAEQYF. The DNA of the CDR3 is TGTGCCAGCAGCTTGGTAGTCGGAAGCGCCGAGCAGTACTTC.

About this clonotype: A single base separates this from a much larger clone, so it may be a read error. V and J are TRBV12-3 or TRBV12-4 and TRBJ2-2; the match to TRBD1 covers 7 bases. Trimming at V came to 5 bases and at J to 7 bases, leaving 13 bases not matched to a gene. The length of the CDR3 is 16 residues. The CDR3 is CASSRTGTEGFGELFF. The DNA for the CDR3 is TGTGCCAGCAGTAGAACCGGGACAGAGGGGTTCGGGGAGCTGTTTTTT.

Details on this clonotype: This may come from a read error, since a much larger clone is one base off. This chain joins TRBV19 and TRBJ2-1; TRBD2 is a possible D gene (7 bases). CDR3 length equals 12 residues. Germline V gene data show CDR1 as LNHDA and CDR2 as SQIVND (reference sequence). The CDR3 loop is CASTSGGNERFF. CDR3 DNA: TGTGCCAGTACCTCGGGGGGCAATGAGCGGTTCTTC.

This clonotype was seen ten or more times. The chain couples TRBV20-1 to TRBJ1-5; D call uncertain. The CDR3 sequence is 15 residues long. The V end lost 6 bases, the J end lost 0 bases, and 15 bases lay between the germline ends. Germline V gene sequence: CDR1 DFQATT, CDR2 SNEGSKA (reference sequence). The chain's CDR3 is CSASSAQHSNQPQHF. DNA of the CDR3: TGCAGTGCCTCATCGGCCCAGCATAGCAATCAGCCCCAGCATTTT.

This clonotype has at least ten counts. This chain connects TRBV20-1 to TRBJ2-3, with TRBD1 matching 9 bases. This CDR3 comprises 13 residues. J lost 9 bases, V lost 1 base, and 5 bases had no gene match. Germline CDR1 reads DFQATT; CDR2 reads SNEGSKA (reference sequence). Here the CDR3 reads CSARGQGERTQYF. CDR3 in DNA: TGCAGTGCTAGAGGACAGGGGGAAAGGACGCAGTATTTT.

This clonotype was recorded at least ten times. V and J are TRBV9 and TRBJ1-6; D perhaps matches TRBD1 (5 bases). The V end was cut by 3 bases, the J end by 8 bases, with 18 bases between. Germline CDR1 is SGDLS and CDR2 is YYNGEE. This CDR3 is 16 amino acids long. The CDR3 nucleotides are TGTGCCAGCAGCGATATTAGGGAGGGGTGGGATTCACCCCTCCACTTT. Translation gives CASSDIREGWDSPLHF.

This clonotype was seen many times. The chain couples TRBV7-6 to TRBJ2-3, with D hard to call. Looked up from germline, CDR1 is SGHVS and CDR2 is FNYEAQ. The length of the CDR3 is 13 residues. Deletions cut 0 bases from V and 5 bases from J, with 6 bases between. The CDR3 DNA reads as TGTGCCAGCAGCTTAGCCCCCGGAGATACGCAGTATTTT. Protein sequence: CASSLAPGDTQYF.

The J gene is TRBJ1-1, the V gene TRBV4-1, with D perhaps matching TRBD1 (5 bases). Germline V gene sequence: CDR1 MGHRA, CDR2 YSYEKL. The CDR3 spans 12 residues. The ends were cut back, 4 bases at V and 7 bases at J, with 10 bases in the middle. CDR3 sequence: CASSPGHREAFF. CDR3 bases: TGCGCCAGCAGCCCAGGGCATCGTGAAGCTTTCTTT.

V and J are TRBV2 and TRBJ1-1; D uncertain. The CDR3 length is 14 residues. Germline V gene sequence: CDR1 SNHLY, CDR2 FYNNEI. V lost 8 bases, J lost 0 bases, and 13 bases lay in between. The CDR3 here is CASRRSPLNTEAFF. As DNA, the CDR3 is TGTGCCAGCCGGCGGTCCCCCTTGAACACTGAAGCTTTCTTT. Drawing the rest from reference TRBV2 and TRBJ1-1, the complete variable domain is EPEVTQTPSHQVTQMGQEVILRCVPISNHLYFYWYRQILGQKVEFLVSFYNNEISEKSEIFDDQFSVERPDGSNFTLKIRSTKLEDSAMYFCASRRSPLNTEAFFGQGTRLTVV.

This clonotype was detected ten times or more. The CDR3: CASSAAFYGYTF. Here the CDR3 DNA reads TGTGCCAGTAGTGCCGCCTTCTATGGCTACACCTTC. The rearrangement links TRBV19 to TRBJ1-2; D unclear. From germline, CDR1 is LNHDA and CDR2 SQIVND (reference sequence). The CDR3 loop spans 12 amino acids. V lost 5 bases to trimming and J lost 4 bases, with 8 bases between them.

This chain connects TRBV6-1 to TRBJ2-3; TRBD2 might be the D (6 bases). From germline, CDR1 is MNHNS and CDR2 SASEGT. The CDR3 is 15 residues long. Between the trimmed V and J ends, which lost 1 base and 5 bases, there was a span of 13 bases. CDR3 coding DNA: TGTGCCAGCAGTGAAGGCGGACTACTGGGAGATACGCAGTATTTT. Translated, it gives CASSEGGLLGDTQYF.

This clonotype was seen at least ten times. The genes are TRBV3-1 and TRBJ2-7; D gene uncertain. This CDR3 has 11 amino acids. Germline loops: CDR1 LGHDT, CDR2 YNNKEL (reference sequence). V was pared by 2 bases and J by 3 bases, with 2 bases between. CDR3 in DNA: TGTGCCAGCAGCCAATACTACGAGCAGTACTTC. The encoded protein is CASSQYYEQYF.

The J gene is TRBJ1-2, the V gene TRBV2; no definite D call. Trimming cost V 9 bases and J 12 bases, with 20 bases left between them. The germline V gene has CDR1 SNHLY and CDR2 FYNNEI. The CDR3 runs to 12 residues. CDR3 DNA: TGTGCCAGGTCGCTCGGGAACTCTGGAAACACCTTC. This gives the protein CARSLGNSGNTF.

There are many counts of this clonotype. The rearrangement uses TRBV20-1 and TRBJ2-7, with 8 bases fitting TRBD1. With V trimmed by 3 bases and J by 6 bases, 4 bases remained unmatched. Germline lookup yields CDR1 DFQATT and CDR2 SNEGSKA (reference sequence). The CDR3 totals 12 residues. The CDR3 region has the DNA TGCAGTGCTAGTCGAGGGACAGGCGAGCAGTACTTC. Its protein product is CSASRGTGEQYF.

This clonotype was observed at least ten times. The chain uses TRBV24-1 and TRBJ2-1, with 9 bases aligning to TRBD1. This CDR3 comprises 16 residues. The germline V gene has CDR1 KGHDR and CDR2 SFDVKD. The V gene end was trimmed by 1 base and the J gene end by 9 bases; junction bases not matched to a gene: 9. The CDR3: CATSDLTGQGRSEQFF. In DNA, the CDR3 is TGTGCCACCAGTGATTTAACGGGACAGGGACGGTCTGAGCAGTTCTTC.

This clonotype was observed many times. V usage is TRBV10-3 and J usage is TRBJ2-1; TRBD2 matches 13 bases. Unmatched junction bases numbered 8, after V lost 6 bases and J lost 9 bases. Per the germline V gene, CDR1 is ENHRY and CDR2 is SYGVKD. CDR3 length equals 15 residues. CDR3 loop: CAIRDPGTSGIEQFF. In DNA form, the CDR3 reads TGTGCCATCAGGGATCCCGGGACTAGCGGGATTGAGCAGTTCTTC.

This clonotype occurred many times. CDR3 sequence: CASSFGGGPGNEQFF. The CDR3, as DNA: TGTGCCAGCAGTTTTGGGGGGGGGCCGGGCAATGAGCAGTTCTTC. The genes are TRBV12-3 or TRBV12-4 and TRBJ2-1; maybe TRBD2 (7 bases). V dropped 3 bases and J dropped 6 bases, with 15 bases sitting between them. There are 15 residues in the CDR3.